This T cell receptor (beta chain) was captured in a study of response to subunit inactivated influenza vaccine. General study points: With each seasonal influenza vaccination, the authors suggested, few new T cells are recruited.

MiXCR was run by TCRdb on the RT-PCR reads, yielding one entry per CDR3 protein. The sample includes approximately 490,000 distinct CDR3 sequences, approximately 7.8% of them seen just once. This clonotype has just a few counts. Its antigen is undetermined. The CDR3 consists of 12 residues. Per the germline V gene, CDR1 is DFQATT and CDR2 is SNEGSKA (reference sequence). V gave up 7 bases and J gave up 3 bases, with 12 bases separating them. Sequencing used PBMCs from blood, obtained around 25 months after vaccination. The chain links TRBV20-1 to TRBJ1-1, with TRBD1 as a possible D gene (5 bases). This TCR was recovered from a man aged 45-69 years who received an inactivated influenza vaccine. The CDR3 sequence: CSGGGDDTEAFF. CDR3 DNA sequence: TGCAGTGGCGGAGGGGATGACACTGAAGCTTTCTTT.